The 22 T cell receptor beta chains presented below share a single source sample, sequenced in a study of T cells in Graves' hyperthyroidism and ophthalmopathy. What was amplified from RNA transcripts were TCR beta CDR3 regions. First-round RT-PCR with HTBI primers amplified the TCR CDR3 region. Each CDR3 protein gets one entry after TCRdb re-called the multiplex PCR reads with MiXCR. Altogether about 380,000 distinct CDR3 sequences are present, around 20% being singletons, with the ten largest covering roughly two fifths. Sequences were obtained from blood. These receptors all come from a man aged 18 to 35 with Graves' ophthalmopathy.

The rearrangement uses TRBV18 and TRBJ1-2, with D tentatively TRBD1 (6 bases). The length of the CDR3 is 16 residues. Trimming took 4 bases from V and 8 from J, leaving 23 bases between them. The germline V gene has CDR1 KGHSH and CDR2 LQKENI. CDR3 DNA: TGTGCCAGCTCACGAAATGAACGGGACAAAGAGATGGGCTACACCTTC. Protein sequence: CASSRNERDKEMGYTF.

CDR3 DNA: TGTGCCAGCAGCCCCAGCCTTTACAGGGTTGGAGGGGAGCAGTACTTC. Encoded protein: CASSPSLYRVGGEQYF. The gene calls are TRBV9 and TRBJ2-7; possibly TRBD1 or TRBD2 for D (6 bases each). In germline, CDR1 is SGDLS, CDR2 YYNGEE. This CDR3 comprises 16 residues. V lost 4 bases and J lost 7, with 24 bases in between. The variable domain in full, with the rest retrieved from reference TRBV9 and TRBJ2-7, is DSGVTQTPKHLITATGQRVTLRCSPRSGDLSVYWYQQSLDQGLQFLIQYYNGEERAKGNILERFSAQQFPDLHSELNLSSLELGDSALYFCASSPSLYRVGGEQYFGPGTRLTVT.

V gene TRBV28 combines with J gene TRBJ1-4; no reliable D call. V was clipped by 1 base and J by 8 bases, with 11 bases between them. The germline gives CDR1 MDHEN, CDR2 SYDVKM. The length of the CDR3 is 14 residues. The CDR3 bases are TGTGCCAGCAGTTTATCAGGTGGGATCGAAAAACTGTTTTTT. Its protein is CASSLSGGIEKLFF.

This clonotype was observed a few times. The chain couples TRBV5-1 to TRBJ2-7, with a tentative D call TRBD1 (6 bases). Germline CDR1 is SGHRS and CDR2 is YFSETQ. This CDR3 is built from 16 residues. Trimming removed 1 base at V and 5 bases at J, with 19 bases between. CDR3 in amino acids: CASSLSGLAGEHEQYF. DNA of the CDR3: TGCGCCAGCAGCTTGTCCGGCCTTGCAGGGGAGCACGAGCAGTACTTC.

The chain is built from TRBV4-1 and TRBJ1-4, with D uncertain. Trimming pared 0 bases from V and 8 bases from J, leaving 7 bases between. Germline-derived CDR1 and CDR2 are MGHRA and YSYEKL. The CDR3 is made up of 13 amino acids. The CDR3 region has the DNA TGCGCCAGCAGCCAAGATGCTGAAGAAAAACTGTTTTTT. This sequence encodes CASSQDAEEKLFF.

With regard to this clonotype: It may be a read error: a sequence one base away is much more abundant. This chain links TRBV7-9 with TRBJ1-1; the D gene is possibly TRBD1 (6 bases). CDR1 and CDR2 from the germline V gene are SEHNR and FQNEAQ (reference sequence). Trimming removed 11 bases at V and 1 base at J, with 17 bases between. The CDR3 extends over 14 amino acids. The chain's CDR3 is CAGRQGPSNTEAFF. CDR3 bases: TGTGCCGGCCGTCAGGGGCCCTCGAACACTGAAGCTTTCTTT.

A single count supports this clonotype. CDR3 bases: TGTGCCAGCAGTTTATTACCGGGGCAGCCCCAGCATTTT. Protein sequence: CASSLLPGQPQHF. The V call is TRBV27, the J call TRBJ1-5, with unresolved D. V was cut by 1 base and J by 7 bases, with 8 bases left in between. CDR1 and CDR2 (germline): MNHEY, SMNVEV (reference sequence). CDR3 length: 13 residues.

This clonotype was observed at least ten times. This chain links TRBV12-5 with TRBJ2-1, with 10 bases matching TRBD1. Germline V gene sequence: CDR1 LGHNT, CDR2 FRNRAP. This CDR3 contains 17 residues. The V gene end was trimmed by 7 bases and the J gene end by 5 bases; junction bases not matched to a gene: 14. The CDR3 DNA is TGTGCTAGTGCCACCGGGACAGGGGTCGCCGCAAACAATGAGCAGTTCTTC. Amino acid sequence: CASATGTGVAANNEQFF.

The genes are TRBV25-1 and TRBJ1-4; 7 nucleotides line up with TRBD1. J was trimmed by 9 bases and V by 4 bases; bases with no gene match: 11. Germline V lookup: CDR1 MGHDK, CDR2 SYGVNS. The CDR3 is 15 residues long. DNA for the CDR3: TGTGCCAGCAGTGGAGCAACAGGGGCGCTTAAAAAACTGTTTTTT. Translation gives CASSGATGALKKLFF.

Many counts were recorded for this clonotype. This chain links TRBV5-5 with TRBJ1-2, with D maybe TRBD1 (6 bases). The CDR3 length is 14 residues. From germline, CDR1 is SGHKS and CDR2 YYEKEE (reference sequence). V gave up 4 bases and J gave up 3 bases, with 13 bases separating them. The CDR3 nucleotides are TGTGCCAGCAGCCCCACAGGGCGAGACTATGGCTACACCTTC. Amino acids: CASSPTGRDYGYTF. Together with reference TRBV5-5 and TRBJ1-2, the CDR3 gives the full variable domain: DAGVTQSPTHLIKTRGQQVTLRCSPISGHKSVSWYQQVLGQGPQFIFQYYEKEERGRGNFPDRFSARQFPNYSSELNVNALLLGDSALYLCASSPTGRDYGYTFGSGTRLTVV.

This clonotype has more than one count but fewer than ten. The chain has TRBV10-2 and TRBJ2-1, with D possibly being TRBD2 (6 bases). Looked up from germline, CDR1 is WSHSY and CDR2 is SAAADI. The CDR3 is made up of 14 amino acids. V shed 7 bases and J shed 7 bases, with 17 bases lying between them. In DNA, the CDR3 is TGCGCCAGCACTGACCAAGCGGGTTGGAATGAGCAGTTCTTC. Translating it yields CASTDQAGWNEQFF.

The count of this clonotype is one. One end of the junction varies from germline; a read error may be responsible. This chain connects TRBV6-5 to TRBJ2-7; D perhaps matches TRBD1 (5 bases). The germline gives CDR1 MNHEY, CDR2 SVGAGI. There are 13 residues in the CDR3. Here the CDR3 reads CASSYDRGHERYF. The CDR3 nucleotides read TGTGCCAGCAGTTACGATAGGGGCCACGAGCGGTACTTC.

This chain joins TRBV5-4 and TRBJ2-1, with 15 bases aligning to TRBD2. This CDR3 region has 14 residues. Per germline, CDR1 SGHNT and CDR2 YYREEE (reference sequence). With V trimmed by 4 bases and J by 9 bases, 2 bases remained unmatched. The CDR3 spells CASSQGLAGGEQFF. The DNA for the CDR3 is TGTGCCAGCAGCCAGGGACTAGCGGGGGGTGAGCAGTTCTTC.

There are a few counts of this clonotype. The DNA of the CDR3 is TGTGCCAGCAGCCGAAGCGGACCTCAGGTGGGGACCCAGTACTTC. This translates into CASSRSGPQVGTQYF. The chain couples TRBV7-9 to TRBJ2-5; tentatively, D is TRBD2 (5 bases). Germline CDR1 is SEHNR and CDR2 is FQNEAQ (reference sequence). The CDR3 extends over 15 amino acids. Deletions cut 5 bases from V and 7 bases from J, with 20 bases between. Full variable domain (outside the CDR3, taken from reference TRBV7-9 and TRBJ2-5): DTGVSQNPRHKITKRGQNVTFRCDPISEHNRLYWYRQTLGQGPEFLTYFQNEAQLEKSRLLSDRFSAERPKGSFSTLEIQRTEQGDSAMYLCASSRSGPQVGTQYFGPGTRLLVL.

This clonotype was seen only a few times. This chain links TRBV7-9 with TRBJ2-5; D is possibly TRBD1 or TRBD2 (5 bases each). The V gene lost 5 bases and the J gene lost 9 bases, with 31 bases spanning the gap. Germline lookup yields CDR1 SEHNR and CDR2 FQNEAQ (reference sequence). The CDR3 contains 18 residues. The CDR3 coding sequence is TGTGCCAGCAGCGCCGGCCTCCGCTCCGGGACCCTGAAGAGGGCCCAGTACTTC. Its protein product is CASSAGLRSGTLKRAQYF.

To note about this clonotype: Just one base apart from a much larger clone, this may be a read error. V usage is TRBV12-3 or TRBV12-4 and J usage is TRBJ2-2; 10 bases are shared with TRBD2. The CDR3 extends over 15 amino acids. The CDR3 DNA sequence: TGTGCCAGCAGTTTGCAAGCGGGGGGGACCGGGGGGCTGTTTTTT. Protein: CASSLQAGGTGGLFF.

This clonotype was detected only a few times. The V and J genes are TRBV7-8 and TRBJ1-3, with a weak D call TRBD1 (5 bases). The CDR3 runs to 17 residues. Germline V gene lookup returns CDR1 SGHVS and CDR2 FQNEAQ. Trimming took off 5 bases at V and 9 bases at J, with 26 bases between the two ends. The CDR3 sequence is CASSPSRLISSGGTIYF. DNA for the CDR3: TGTGCCAGCAGCCCCTCCCGTTTGATAAGCTCTGGGGGCACCATATATTTT.

This clonotype was found many times. The chain couples TRBV28 to TRBJ1-1; possibly TRBD1 for D (6 bases). Trimming left V 3 bases short and J 4 bases short, with 18 bases between. Germline loops: CDR1 MDHEN, CDR2 SYDVKM. The length of the CDR3 is 16 residues. CDR3 in DNA: TGTGCCAGCAGTTTCTCGATCAGGACAGTCTTCACTGAAGCTTTCTTT. This sequence encodes CASSFSIRTVFTEAFF.

The chain recombines TRBV7-4 with TRBJ1-2, with a weak D call TRBD1 (6 bases). CDR3 length: 14 residues. Between the trimmed V and J ends, which lost 1 base and 6 bases, there was a span of 12 bases. Germline V lookup: CDR1 SGHVT, CDR2 SQSDAQ. CDR3 sequence: CASSLESGVNGYTF. The CDR3 coding sequence is TGTGCCAGCAGCTTAGAATCAGGGGTCAATGGCTACACCTTC.

The chain employs TRBV7-3 and TRBJ2-2; D remains ambiguous. Trimming removed 0 bases at V and 3 bases at J, with 11 bases between. Germline V lookup: CDR1 SGHTA, CDR2 FQGTGA. The CDR3 is made up of 16 amino acids. Here the CDR3 reads CASSLTLRQDTGELFF. The CDR3 nucleotides are TGTGCCAGCAGCTTAACGTTACGTCAGGACACCGGGGAGCTGTTTTTT.

The chain has TRBV28 and TRBJ2-2, with D perhaps TRBD1 or TRBD2 (6 bases each). With 9 bases removed from V and 7 bases from J, the gap between germline ends came to 18 bases. Per germline, CDR1 MDHEN and CDR2 SYDVKM. CDR3 length equals 14 residues. CDR3 region: CASIGGGRNGELFF. In DNA, the CDR3 is TGTGCCAGTATTGGAGGGGGGAGGAACGGGGAGCTGTTTTTT.

The chain carries TRBV5-6 and TRBJ2-2; D not resolved. CDR1 is SGHDT and CDR2 is YYEEEE in the germline V gene. The ends were cut back, 3 bases at V and 7 bases at J, with 10 bases in the middle. CDR3 length: 13 residues. The CDR3 nucleotides are TGTGCCAGCAGCTCCCTCCTTTACGGGGAGCTGTTTTTT. This gives the protein CASSSLLYGELFF.